These T cell receptor beta chains were read from a single sample in a study of cytomegalovirus exposure and HLA in healthy donors. Assay used: immunoSEQ multiplex PCR; TCRdb lists only in-frame clones, some missing. Of some 150,000 clones detected, about 79% appear once; the ten largest clones hold about 1.7%. Input material: PBMCs. Receptor source: a woman between 25 and 40 years old in good health and CMV-seronegative. Each CDR3 is given with its conserved first and last residue.

>TRBV4-3|TRBJ1-3
CASSQAWTGGNTIYF
>TRBV7-9|TRBJ2-3
CASSLFVTDTQYF
>TRBV29-1|TRBJ2-1
CSVEDRDLYNEQFF
>TRBV5-8|TRBJ2-7
CASRNRDRGLEQYF
>TRBV7-6|TRBJ1-2
CASSPRGNYGYTF
>TRBV6-5|TRBJ2-1
CATTGTGDDEQFF
>TRBV6-1|TRBJ2-5
CASSGATSRTQYF
>TRBV5-1|TRBJ1-2
CASSLAGTANYGYTF
>TRBV5-6|TRBJ2-2
CASSLVMTDTGELFF
>TRBV7-8|TRBJ2-1
CASSLSMLAAIVLNEQFF
>TRBV9|TRBJ1-2
CASSVDNQAGSYGYTF
>TRBV7-8|TRBJ1-4
CASSGSLRRTNEKLFF
>TRBV18|TRBJ1-3
CASSPDGGRTIGTIYF
>TRBV6-5|TRBJ1-2
CASRRGQGPPGGYTF
>TRBV23-1|TRBJ2-7
CASSQSAVVYEQYF
>TRBV19|TRBJ1-1
CASSRRVQGAGTEAFF
>TRBV29-1|TRBJ2-7
CSVLGLAGEPAYEQYF
>TRBV28|TRBJ2-7
CASSLRDRELYEQYF
>TRBV2|TRBJ1-5
CASSANTGVNQPQHF
>TRBV7-9|TRBJ1-1
CASSPGGGPLGAFF
>TRBV28|TRBJ2-7
CASSAPDRGPVEQYF
>TRBV6-5|TRBJ2-3
CASSPSGGGTDTQYF
>TRBV7-2|TRBJ2-5
CASSLRRLGPETQYF
>TRBV9|TRBJ1-1
CASSVVRQGRNTEAFF
>TRBV27|TRBJ1-1
CASSSAGQGSFF
>TRBV6-5|TRBJ1-1
CASSYWDRDTEAFF